This T cell receptor beta chain was sequenced in a study of graft-versus-host responses after intestinal transplantation. Study background: All recipients got anti-thymocyte globulin induction, then tacrolimus and steroids for 2 to 4 years.

The CDR3 has 13 residues. V was cut by 4 bases and J by 3 bases, with 10 bases left in between. Looked up from germline, CDR1 is SGHRS and CDR2 is YFSETQ. With respect to this clone: What it recognizes is unknown.

TCRdb keeps only in-frame clones here, not all; method: immunoSEQ multiplex PCR. The table lists about 88,000 clones, 85% to 90% of them singletons. Findings and limits, study-wide: High graft-versus-host to host-versus-graft clonal ratios were seen in allografts of patients with graft-donor T cell macrochimerism. Investigators detected GvH clones in recipient marrow, with some emerging earlier in ileum or blood.

The sequencing here drew on unstimulated CD4+ T cells sorted from spleen or lymph node cells, taken before intestinal transplant. This clonotype originated in a human donor who received an intestinal transplant. The chain is built from TRBV5-1 and TRBJ1-1; D is uncertain. CDR3 region: CASSLTRDTEAFF. In DNA form, the CDR3 reads TGCGCCAGCAGCCTCACTAGGGACACTGAAGCTTTCTTT.